These T cell receptor beta chains were read from a single sample in a study of cytomegalovirus exposure and HLA in healthy donors. Measured with immunoSEQ multiplex PCR; TCRdb has only the in-frame clones, and not every one. This table has 120,000 to 150,000 clones, 65% to 85% appearing once. Sequencing used PBMCs. The receptors derive from a woman aged 40 to 49 in good health and CMV-seropositive. Each CDR3 is given with its conserved first and last residue.

J | V | CDR3
TRBJ1-2 | TRBV5-1 | CASSPQGNGYTF
TRBJ2-5 | TRBV5-1 | CASSNLGQAQETQYF
TRBJ2-2 | TRBV9 | CASSVGLRGTSGGNTGELFF
TRBJ1-1 | TRBV4-1 | CASSQETGGHTEAFF
TRBJ1-2 | TRBV9 | CASSPHTGDVLGGYTF
TRBJ1-4 | TRBV7-6 | CASSLRQGANEKLFF
TRBJ2-2 | TRBV27 | CASSFGFLTGELFF
TRBJ2-3 | TRBV7-3 | CASSPASGGVDTQYF
TRBJ1-1 | TRBV9 | CASSVGAGYVNTEAFF
TRBJ2-1 | TRBV2 | CASSEEIAGGNEQFF
TRBJ2-3 | TRBV27 | CASSLTAGGVADTQYF
TRBJ1-2 | TRBV9 | CASSVIQGMGGYTF
TRBJ1-1 | TRBV18 | CASSPTTGAMNTEAFF
TRBJ2-3 | TRBV5-6 | CASSLMGASGALTDTQYF
TRBJ1-4 | TRBV4-2 | CASSQVEGQGGEKLFF
TRBJ1-4 | TRBV2 | CASIQGSNEKLFF
TRBJ1-2 | TRBV27 | CASSPQSLRGYTF
TRBJ1-3 | TRBV27 | CASSLTLSGNTIYF
TRBJ1-2 | TRBV19 | CASGERERGGYTF
TRBJ1-1 | TRBV19 | CASSNPGRGIAEAFF
TRBJ1-1 | TRBV14 | CASSAGRDTEAFF
TRBJ2-3 | TRBV11-1 | CASSAQGGRTDTQYF
TRBJ1-6 | TRBV2 | CATLKDRGPNSPLHF
TRBJ1-4 | TRBV7-9 | CASSLARGMYNEKLFF
TRBJ2-7 | TRBV11-1 | CASSLGQRYEQYF
TRBJ2-4 | TRBV5-4 | CASSVGLAGGENIQYF
TRBJ1-2 | TRBV6-5 | CASSEYSDGYTF
TRBJ2-7 | TRBV6-1 | CASSAQGESEQYF
TRBJ1-2 | TRBV28 | CASSPGTQGGYGYTF
TRBJ2-3 | TRBV30 | CAWRKTRLAGDDTQYF
TRBJ1-4 | TRBV10-3 | CAISTGTSNEKLFF
TRBJ2-1 | TRBV27 | CASSVGGAIANEQFF
TRBJ1-3 | TRBV4-2 | CASSQGPSDSGNTIYF
TRBJ1-1 | TRBV29-1 | CSVVGWGGLNTEAFF
TRBJ2-7 | TRBV15 | CATSNQGLGEQYF
TRBJ1-1 | TRBV4-1 | CASSPTVPGLTWGAFF
TRBJ1-1 | TRBV5-1 | CASSFRAGDNQGRAFF
TRBJ2-7 | TRBV27 | CASSPAGESYEQYF
TRBJ2-2 | TRBV18 | CASSPPSGGIDTGELFF
TRBJ2-7 | TRBV14 | CASSQVSGYEQYF
TRBJ1-4 | TRBV19 | CASSIQGVNEKLFF
TRBJ2-7 | TRBV2 | CASSGPGQEQYF
TRBJ2-5 | TRBV2 | CASSRTGGQETQYF
TRBJ1-1 | TRBV6-1 | CASSPGGVVTEAFF
TRBJ1-2 | TRBV19 | CASSIAGALYGYTF
TRBJ2-1 | TRBV29-1 | CSVGGRAYNEQFF
TRBJ1-6 | TRBV7-9 | CASSLTQKANSPLHF
TRBJ2-3 | TRBV18 | CASSPSDTQYF
TRBJ2-7 | TRBV6-5 | CASTGQGGTEQYF
TRBJ2-1 | TRBV5-1 | CASSLGGNRGNEQFF
TRBJ2-1 | TRBV5-1 | CASSLERTGIYNEQFF
TRBJ1-1 | TRBV9 | CASSAGPGNTEAFF
TRBJ2-7 | TRBV2 | CASSKTSGDSYEQYF
TRBJ2-7 | TRBV30 | CAWSVTQNEQYF
TRBJ1-2 | TRBV6-5 | CASSPSGTVVFGYTF
TRBJ1-6 | TRBV6-1 | CASTVSSYNSPLHF
TRBJ1-4 | TRBV13 | CASSLVSNEKLFF
TRBJ2-7 | TRBV21-1 | CASRSRGPQGYEQYF
TRBJ2-7 | TRBV10-3 | CAISESPWRNEGGVPRSFNEQYF